The 17 T cell receptor beta chains presented below share a single source sample, sequenced in a study of blood T cells in healthy people across ages. A second about 7 to 11 cycle PCR used barcoded and J-beta primers. TCRdb used MiXCR to reprocess the 5' RACE reads, holding one entry per CDR3 protein. Of around 780,000 distinct CDR3 sequences in the sample, more than 50% were seen once. Material for sequencing was blood. The receptor source for this set is a middle-aged man in good health.

The genes are TRBV4-1 and TRBJ2-1; D is unclear. The V end was cut by 4 bases, the J end by 10 bases, with 17 bases between. This CDR3 has 14 amino acids. Germline V gives CDR1 MGHRA, CDR2 YSYEKL. In DNA, the CDR3 is TGCGCCAGCAGCCCTCCCGGTACTTTAGAGGAGCAGTTCTTC. It specifies CASSPPGTLEEQFF.

The table lists this clonotype with a few counts. The rearrangement uses TRBV27 and TRBJ2-5; 7 bases agree with TRBD1. The CDR3 is 16 amino acids. In germline, CDR1 is MNHEY, CDR2 SMNVEV (reference sequence). With V trimmed by 4 bases and J by 3 bases, 11 bases remained unmatched. CDR3 sequence: CASSSVLRTGEETQYF. Written as DNA, the CDR3 is TGTGCCAGCAGTTCGGTTCTACGAACAGGGGAAGAGACCCAGTACTTC.

The genes are TRBV3-1 and TRBJ2-3; D not resolved. This CDR3 contains 13 residues. CDR1 and CDR2 from the germline V gene are LGHDT and YNNKEL (reference sequence). Trimming took off 0 bases at V and 4 bases at J, with 5 bases between the two ends. The CDR3 loop reads CASSQDQSDTQYF. Here the CDR3 DNA reads TGTGCCAGCAGCCAAGACCAGTCAGATACGCAGTATTTT.

The chain joins TRBV5-1 to TRBJ2-7, with D possibly being TRBD2 (5 bases). Trimming left V 7 bases short and J 0 bases short, with 17 bases between. The CDR3 consists of 15 residues. The germline V gene has CDR1 SGHRS and CDR2 YFSETQ. CDR3 coding DNA: TGCGCCAGCGATCGGGATGGCGATAACTCCTACGAGCAGTACTTC. Translation gives CASDRDGDNSYEQYF.

This clonotype was counted a single time. The gene calls are TRBV12-3 or TRBV12-4 and TRBJ2-3; 7 bases line up with TRBD1. Losses at the gene ends were 7 bases for V and 2 bases for J; bases not matched to a gene: 9. The CDR3 covers 15 residues. Here the CDR3 reads CASTKGGLLTDTQYF. The CDR3 region has the DNA TGTGCCAGCACCAAAGGGGGCTTACTCACAGATACGCAGTATTTT.

There are a few counts of this clonotype. The chain recombines TRBV13 with TRBJ2-3, with 8 bases identical to TRBD1. V shed 0 bases and J 2 bases; nucleotides not matched to a gene: 1. CDR3 size: 15 residues. Germline CDR1 reads PRHDT; CDR2 reads FYEKMQ (reference sequence). CDR3 DNA sequence: TGTGCCAGCAGCTTAGGGGGACAGGACACAGATACGCAGTATTTT. This translates into CASSLGGQDTDTQYF.

This clonotype showed up just a few times. CDR3: CASSDRGPDRHTQYF. As DNA, the CDR3 is TGTGCCAGCAGTGACAGGGGCCCCGATCGGCATACGCAGTATTTT. The chain links TRBV25-1 to TRBJ2-3; the D gene is possibly TRBD1 (6 bases). Trimming left V 3 bases short and J 7 bases short, with 17 bases between. Germline V gene sequence: CDR1 MGHDK, CDR2 SYGVNS. There are 15 residues in the CDR3.

V is TRBV24-1 and J is TRBJ2-5; D remains unclear. Trimming pared 5 bases from V and 1 base from J, leaving 7 bases between. Germline V lookup: CDR1 KGHDR, CDR2 SFDVKD. The CDR3 consists of 13 residues. CDR3 sequence: CATSARIQETQYF. The CDR3 region has the DNA TGTGCCACCAGTGCTCGGATCCAAGAGACCCAGTACTTC.

This clonotype was seen only a few times. The chain combines TRBV28 with TRBJ2-3; D uncertain. This CDR3 is 20 amino acids long. The germline CDR1 and CDR2 sequences are MDHEN and SYDVKM. Trimming cost V 5 bases and J 3 bases, with 30 bases left between them. The CDR3 coding sequence is TGTGCCAGCAGTGTATTGAGCATGTATAGTGATTTGCGACATACAGATACGCAGTATTTT. It yields the protein CASSVLSMYSDLRHTDTQYF.

This clonotype was observed many times. The rearrangement uses TRBV7-2 and TRBJ1-5; D gene uncertain. CDR3 length: 13 amino acids. Germline lookup yields CDR1 SGHTA and CDR2 FQGNSA. Trimming stripped 2 bases from V and 4 bases from J, with 6 bases between. CDR3 residues: CASSLLDNQPQHF. The CDR3 region has the DNA TGTGCCAGCAGCTTATTAGATAATCAGCCCCAGCATTTT.

Concerning this clonotype itself: Its ends do not fully match the called genes, so a read error is possible. This chain links TRBV10-3 with TRBJ2-6; tentatively, D is TRBD2 (5 bases). Germline-derived CDR1 and CDR2 are ENHRY and SYGVKD. There are 16 residues in the CDR3. Written as DNA, the CDR3 is TGTGTCATCAGTGAGTCGTCGGGGTCTGGGGCCAACGTCCTGACTTTC. Translation gives CVISESSGSGANVLTF.

This clonotype has just a few counts. The CDR3 spells CASSLASQTQYF. For the CDR3, the DNA is TGTGCCAGCAGCTTAGCTTCCCAGACCCAGTACTTC. The rearrangement joins TRBV7-2 to TRBJ2-5; D ambiguous. Germline V CDR1 and CDR2: SGHTA, FQGNSA. This CDR3 has 12 residues. Between the trimmed V and J ends, which lost 0 bases and 6 bases, there was a span of 5 bases.

The chain is built from TRBV6-6 and TRBJ2-4; possibly TRBD2 for D (7 bases). CDR1 MNHNY and CDR2 SVGAGI come from the germline V gene (reference sequence). The CDR3 contains 17 residues. Trimming removed 6 bases at V and 0 bases at J, with 18 bases between. The CDR3 nucleotides read TGTGCCAGCAGGGGGGGGCGGGATCCAGGAGCCAAAAACATTCAGTACTTC. This gives the protein CASRGGRDPGAKNIQYF.

The V call is TRBV5-1, the J call TRBJ2-3; D uncertain. Trimming shortened V by 0 bases and J by 6 bases, and 11 bases separated the two germline ends. The CDR3 runs 14 residues. Looked up from germline, CDR1 is SGHRS and CDR2 is YFSETQ. CDR3 DNA sequence: TGCGCCAGCAGCTTGGGCTACAGAGAGGATACGCAGTATTTT. Translating gives CASSLGYREDTQYF.

This chain joins TRBV20-1 and TRBJ1-5, with a tentative D call TRBD1 (6 bases). CDR3 length: 15 residues. V dropped 0 bases and J dropped 3 bases, with 12 bases sitting between them. Per germline, CDR1 DFQATT and CDR2 SNEGSKA (reference sequence). CDR3 nucleotides: TGCAGTGCTAGAGATCAGGGGTGGGACAATCAGCCCCAGCATTTT. Amino acids: CSARDQGWDNQPQHF.

The genes are TRBV12-3 or TRBV12-4 and TRBJ1-5, with 7 bases fitting TRBD1. There are 16 residues in the CDR3. V lost 5 bases and J lost 4; bases outside the gene matches: 11. The CDR3 sequence: CASSPPGQYGNQPQHF. The CDR3 coding sequence is TGTGCCAGCAGTCCACCGGGACAGTATGGTAATCAGCCCCAGCATTTT.

The V call is TRBV20-1, the J call TRBJ2-3; D might be TRBD1 or TRBD2, each matching 5 bases. V was pared by 0 bases and J by 0 bases, with 10 bases between. Germline lookup yields CDR1 DFQATT and CDR2 SNEGSKA (reference sequence). The CDR3 covers 15 residues. CDR3 region: CSAREGTASTDTQYF. CDR3 bases: TGCAGTGCTAGAGAAGGGACGGCAAGCACAGATACGCAGTATTTT.